The next 17 T cell receptor beta chains were all read from a single sample in a study of OX40 agonist ivuxolimab in advanced cancers. Sequenced by immunoSEQ multiplex PCR; TCRdb stores in-frame clones only, minus some. The sample lists 90,000 or so clones, roughly 90% occurring once. Specimen: CD4+ or CD8+ T cells sorted from blood, collected in a trial of the OX40 agonist ivuxolimab. The receptors come from an adult with an advanced solid tumor such as melanoma, head and neck, liver or kidney cancer.

This chain joins TRBV7-6 and TRBJ2-7, with 7 bases identical to TRBD2. Germline V gene lookup returns CDR1 SGHVS and CDR2 FNYEAQ. The junction had 6 bases not matched to a gene; V was cut back by 1 base and J by 6 bases. CDR3 size: 14 residues. CDR3 bases: TGTGCCAGCAGCTTAGGGGAGGGCCCTCGCGAGCAGTACTTC. This gives the protein CASSLGEGPREQYF.

This chain uses TRBV9 with TRBJ2-1; TRBD2 aligns across 8 bases. The V and J ends lost 1 base and 9 bases, in that order; junction bases with no gene match: 9. The CDR3 consists of 15 residues. The germline V gene encodes CDR1 SGDLS and CDR2 YYNGEE. The CDR3 protein is CASSVSFSGTLEQFF. CDR3 bases: TGTGCCAGCAGCGTAAGTTTTAGCGGGACCCTTGAGCAGTTCTTC. Full variable domain (outside the CDR3, taken from reference TRBV9 and TRBJ2-1): DSGVTQTPKHLITATGQRVTLRCSPRSGDLSVYWYQQSLDQGLQFLIQYYNGEERAKGNILERFSAQQFPDLHSELNLSSLELGDSALYFCASSVSFSGTLEQFFGPGTRLTVL.

The chain employs TRBV6-6 and TRBJ1-5; possibly TRBD1 for D (6 bases). This CDR3 is 15 amino acids long. V lost 6 bases, J lost 2 bases, and 14 bases lay in between. The germline V gene has CDR1 MNHNY and CDR2 SVGAGI (reference sequence). The CDR3 here is CASSPGPGGNQPQHF. CDR3 DNA sequence: TGTGCCAGCAGCCCCGGGCCAGGGGGCAATCAGCCCCAGCATTTT.

The rearrangement joins TRBV4-1 to TRBJ2-3; D remains unclear. Trimming pared 1 base from V and 6 bases from J, leaving 23 bases between. Germline V gene sequence: CDR1 MGHRA, CDR2 YSYEKL. The CDR3 length is 18 residues. CDR3 amino acids: CASSQASRPQSLVDTQYF. Written as DNA, the CDR3 is TGCGCCAGCAGCCAAGCCAGTAGGCCCCAAAGCTTGGTCGATACGCAGTATTTT.

The rearrangement links TRBV6-1 to TRBJ1-2; 8 nucleotides line up with TRBD1. The length of the CDR3 is 15 residues. CDR1 is MNHNS and CDR2 is SASEGT in the germline V gene. Unmatched junction bases numbered 15, after V lost 7 bases and J lost 8 bases. CDR3 loop: CASTQRGQGARGYTF. The CDR3 bases are TGTGCCAGCACCCAAAGAGGGCAGGGGGCGCGCGGCTACACCTTC.

The gene calls are TRBV19 and TRBJ2-7; 8 positions match TRBD2. J gave up 3 bases and V 6 bases, and 7 bases lay outside the gene matches. CDR1 and CDR2 from the germline V gene are LNHDA and SQIVND (reference sequence). CDR3 length equals 14 residues. This CDR3 reads CASRNAGTSYEQYF. Written as DNA, the CDR3 is TGTGCCAGTAGAAATGCCGGGACTAGCTACGAGCAGTACTTC.

This clone appeared a single time. This chain connects TRBV6-5 to TRBJ2-2; 11 bases align to TRBD2. CDR1 and CDR2 (germline): MNHEY, SVGAGI. V was pared by 7 bases and J by 7 bases, with 8 bases of the junction left unmatched. The length of the CDR3 is 15 residues. CDR3 sequence reads: CASTSGRPPDGELFF. For the CDR3, the DNA is TGTGCCAGCACTAGCGGGAGGCCTCCGGACGGGGAGCTGTTTTTT.

The chain recombines TRBV4-1 with TRBJ2-1, with D uncertain. V was clipped by 0 bases and J by 7 bases, with 13 bases between them. This CDR3 spans 15 amino acids. Germline CDR1 MGHRA, CDR2 YSYEKL. The chain's CDR3 is CASSQDAGPGNEQFF. In DNA, the CDR3 is TGCGCCAGCAGCCAAGATGCCGGCCCTGGGAATGAGCAGTTCTTC.

The chain combines TRBV18 with TRBJ2-1; D uncertain. CDR1 is KGHSH and CDR2 is LQKENI in the germline V gene. V lost 0 bases and J 3 bases, leaving 12 bases between the germline ends. The CDR3 runs to 16 residues. In DNA form, the CDR3 reads TGTGCCAGCTCACCACCGTCGGGCCAAGGCTACAATGAGCAGTTCTTC. This sequence encodes CASSPPSGQGYNEQFF. Supplemented by reference TRBV18 and TRBJ2-1, the full variable domain reads NAGVMQNPRHLVRRRGQEARLRCSPMKGHSHVYWYRQLPEEGLKFMVYLQKENIIDESGMPKERFSAEFPKEGPSILRIQQVVRGDSAAYFCASSPPSGQGYNEQFFGPGTRLTVL.

The rearrangement links TRBV11-3 to TRBJ2-5; the D gene is possibly TRBD2 (5 bases). Near its end, the DNA agrees better with TRBJ2-7, so the J call may be wrong. Per the germline V gene, CDR1 is SGHNT and CDR2 is YENEEA. The CDR3 is made up of 15 amino acids. The CDR3 nucleotides read TGTGCCAGCAGCCGGAGCGGTAGCCCCATCTACGAGCAGTACTTC. As protein: CASSRSGSPIYEQYF.

In this sample, this clone turned up once. The chain carries TRBV13 and TRBJ2-7; no clear D. In germline, CDR1 is PRHDT, CDR2 FYEKMQ (reference sequence). V lost 5 bases and J lost 5, with 10 bases in between. The CDR3 has 12 amino acids. In DNA, the CDR3 is TGTGCCAGCAGCCGCCCCCAGGACGAGCAGTACTTC. It codes for CASSRPQDEQYF.

The CDR3 protein is CASSPQGGLEKLFF. The CDR3 DNA sequence: TGTGCCAGCAGTCCCCAGGGGGGGCTTGAAAAACTGTTTTTT. This chain uses TRBV6-5 with TRBJ1-4; 7 bases match TRBD1. CDR3 length equals 14 residues. The ends lost 5 bases at V and 7 bases at J; junction bases unmatched: 7. CDR1 is MNHEY and CDR2 is SVGAGI in the germline V gene.

This clone was counted once. The chain links TRBV5-6 to TRBJ2-7; D gene unclear. Germline-derived CDR1 and CDR2 are SGHDT and YYEEEE. The CDR3 length is 14 residues. V lost 0 bases and J 1 base, leaving 8 bases between the germline ends. CDR3 DNA sequence: TGTGCCAGCAGCTTGGCCCCAGCTTCCTACGAGCAGTACTTC. Protein product: CASSLAPASYEQYF.

The rearrangement links TRBV4-1 to TRBJ2-7; TRBD2 is a possible D gene (7 bases). The CDR3 is 14 amino acids. Germline V gene lookup returns CDR1 MGHRA and CDR2 YSYEKL. V lost 0 bases to trimming and J lost 5 bases, with 11 bases between them. The CDR3 is CASSQEGGGDEQYF. Written as DNA, the CDR3 is TGCGCCAGCAGCCAAGAGGGGGGGGGCGACGAGCAGTACTTC.

V is TRBV28 and J is TRBJ1-1; D uncertain. V lost 5 bases and J lost 0, with 13 bases in between. The CDR3 sequence is 15 residues long. Per the germline V gene, CDR1 is MDHEN and CDR2 is SYDVKM. The CDR3 sequence is CASSPYGQVNTEAFF. Here the CDR3 DNA reads TGTGCCAGCAGTCCCTACGGCCAGGTGAACACTGAAGCTTTCTTT.

The chain links TRBV13 to TRBJ2-5; D remains unclear. The J call is doubtful: the DNA matches TRBJ2-7 better. Germline V gene lookup returns CDR1 PRHDT and CDR2 FYEKMQ (reference sequence). CDR3 length: 13 residues. DNA for the CDR3: TGTGCCAGCAGCCCCCCCCTCGTGTACGAGCAGTACTTC. It translates to CASSPPLVYEQYF.

The chain carries TRBV10-3 and TRBJ1-1; 8 nucleotides align to TRBD1. J gave up 1 base and V 2 bases, and 6 bases lay outside the gene matches. Germline CDR1 is ENHRY and CDR2 is SYGVKD. The CDR3 runs 16 residues. CDR3 residues: CAISEGQGMWNTEAFF. Here the CDR3 DNA reads TGTGCCATCAGTGAGGGACAGGGAATGTGGAACACTGAAGCTTTCTTT.